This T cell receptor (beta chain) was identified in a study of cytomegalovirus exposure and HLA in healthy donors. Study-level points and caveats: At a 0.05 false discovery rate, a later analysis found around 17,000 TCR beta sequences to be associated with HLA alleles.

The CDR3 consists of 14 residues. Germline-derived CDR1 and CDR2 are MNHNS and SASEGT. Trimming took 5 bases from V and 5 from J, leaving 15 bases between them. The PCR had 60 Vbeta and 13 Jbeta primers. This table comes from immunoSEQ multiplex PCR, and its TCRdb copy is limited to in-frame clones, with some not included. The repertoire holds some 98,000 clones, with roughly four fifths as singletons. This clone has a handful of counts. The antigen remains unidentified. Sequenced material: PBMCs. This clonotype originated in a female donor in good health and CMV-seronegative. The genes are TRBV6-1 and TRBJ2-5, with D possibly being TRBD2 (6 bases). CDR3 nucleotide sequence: TGTGCCAGCAGTCCCCGACTAGTGGGGGAGACCCAGTACTTC. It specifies CASSPRLVGETQYF.